The 28 T cell receptor beta chains in this list originate from one sample, sequenced in a study of cytomegalovirus exposure and HLA in healthy donors. Vbeta (60) and Jbeta (13) primers were used in the PCR. The method was immunoSEQ multiplex PCR; TCRdb's version includes in-frame clones alone and lacks a portion of them. The sample has roughly 97,000 clones, over 60% seen once. The sequenced material came from PBMCs. Receptors were obtained from a man between 60 and 70 years old in good health and CMV-seropositive.

Only one count was recorded for this clone. The rearrangement joins TRBV7-2 to TRBJ2-1; 12 nucleotides agree with TRBD2. The junction had 11 bases not matched to a gene; V was cut back by 5 bases and J by 15 bases. The CDR3 is 14 residues long. The germline V gene has CDR1 SGHTA and CDR2 FQGNSA. CDR3: CASSMGLAGGRWFF. In DNA, the CDR3 is TGTGCCAGCAGCATGGGACTAGCGGGCGGACGGTGGTTCTTC.

The J gene is TRBJ1-5, the V gene TRBV21-1; TRBD1, the D gene given by the table, was not confirmed from the DNA. TRBV21-1 is a listed pseudogene. The CDR3 is 16 residues long. CDR3 coding DNA: TGTGCCAGCAGCGACAGGGTATTGCGCAGCAATCAGCCCCAGCATTTT. Translating it yields CASSDRVLRSNQPQHF.

J is TRBJ2-5 and V is TRBV5-4; the match to TRBD1 covers 7 bases. The CDR3 totals 17 residues. The V gene's germline CDR1 is SGHNT and CDR2 YYREEE (reference sequence). Trimming cost V 3 bases and J 0 bases; bases outside gene matches: 11. CDR3: CASSSAGRTGYQETQYF. CDR3 coding DNA: TGTGCCAGCAGCTCCGCTGGGCGGACAGGCTACCAAGAGACCCAGTACTTC.

The rearrangement joins TRBV23-1 to TRBJ1-5; D gene ambiguous. TRBV23-1 is an ORF for which the function is uncertain. V lost 11 bases, J lost 4 bases, and 18 bases lay in between. The CDR3 runs 14 residues. CDR3 nucleotides: TGCGCCGTCTCAAAGCAGCGGAGGAATCAGCCCCAGCATTTT. Its translation is CAVSKQRRNQPQHF.

The rearrangement uses TRBV7-9 and TRBJ2-2; tentative D call: TRBD2 (7 bases). Deletions cut 10 bases from V and 0 bases from J, with 21 bases between. The CDR3 is 17 residues long. Germline V gene lookup returns CDR1 SEHNR and CDR2 FQNEAQ (reference sequence). CDR3 DNA: TGTGCCACTGGGGAGTCCCGCGGGGGCCCGAACACCGGGGAGCTGTTTTTT. Amino acids: CATGESRGGPNTGELFF.

The chain is built from TRBV30 and TRBJ2-7; a possible D gene is TRBD2 (6 bases). This CDR3 spans 12 amino acids. V was pared by 5 bases and J by 0 bases, with 8 bases between. Germline assignment: CDR1 GTSNPN and CDR2 SVGIG (reference sequence). CDR3: CAWSGGSYEQYF. The CDR3 coding sequence is TGTGCCTGGTCCGGGGGCTCCTACGAGCAGTACTTC.

This clone was detected once. The chain employs TRBV6-1 and TRBJ2-3; a weak D match, TRBD1 (6 bases). The V gene lost 5 bases and the J gene lost 7 bases, with 13 bases spanning the gap. Germline CDR1 is MNHNS and CDR2 is SASEGT. The CDR3 has 13 residues. The CDR3 is CASSTDSSYTQYF. For the CDR3, the DNA is TGTGCCAGCAGTACGGACAGCTCATATACGCAGTATTTT.

The V call is TRBV27, the J call TRBJ1-1; weak D call: TRBD1 (5 bases). The CDR3 totals 13 residues. Germline V gives CDR1 MNHEY, CDR2 SMNVEV (reference sequence). The ends were cut back, 3 bases at V and 11 bases at J, with 16 bases in the middle. The CDR3 bases are TGTGCCAGCAGTTTGGGAAGGGACTATCGGGCTTTCTTT. Translated: CASSLGRDYRAFF.

The chain has TRBV10-3 and TRBJ1-1; TRBD1 aligns across 7 bases. This CDR3 is built from 14 residues. Germline loops: CDR1 ENHRY, CDR2 SYGVKD. V lost 10 bases to trimming and J lost 5 bases; unmatched junction nucleotides: 13. The chain's CDR3 is CASTIEGAKTEAFF. The CDR3 coding sequence is TGTGCCAGCACCATCGAGGGGGCAAAGACTGAAGCTTTCTTT.

This chain uses TRBV6-1 with TRBJ1-2, with D possibly being TRBD1 (5 bases). Germline V gives CDR1 MNHNS, CDR2 SASEGT. Deletions cut 8 bases from V and 13 bases from J, with 20 bases between. This CDR3 has 12 residues. The CDR3 DNA follows: TGTGCCAGCGGGGGGAATCAGGGTAGAGCCACCTTC. This encodes CASGGNQGRATF.

V is TRBV9 and J is TRBJ2-1; no reliable D call. The V gene's germline CDR1 is SGDLS and CDR2 YYNGEE. The germline V and J ends were trimmed by 4 bases and 7 bases, with 18 bases remaining between them. CDR3 length: 15 residues. The CDR3 sequence: CASSFGSARSNEQFF. The CDR3 DNA is TGTGCCAGCAGCTTTGGAAGCGCGAGAAGTAATGAGCAGTTCTTC.

The CDR3 region has the DNA TGTGCCATCAGGAAGCGGGGCTACAATGAGCAGTTCTTC. This translates into CAIRKRGYNEQFF. The rearrangement joins TRBV5-4 to TRBJ2-1, with TRBD2 matching over 7 bases. Germline assignment: CDR1 SGHNT and CDR2 YYREEE (reference sequence). V was pared by 9 bases and J by 3 bases, with 6 bases of the junction left unmatched. The CDR3 loop spans 13 amino acids. Full variable domain (outside the CDR3, taken from reference TRBV5-4 and TRBJ2-1): ETGVTQSPTHLIKTRGQQVTLRCSSQSGHNTVSWYQQALGQGPQFIFQYYREEENGRGNFPPRFSGLQFPNYSSELNVNALELDDSALYLCAIRKRGYNEQFFGPGTRLTVL.

The rearrangement links TRBV9 to TRBJ2-1; tentative D call: TRBD1 (6 bases). Germline V lookup: CDR1 SGDLS, CDR2 YYNGEE. The CDR3 spans 17 residues. V gave up 2 bases and J gave up 0 bases, with 15 bases separating them. This CDR3 reads CASSVYGQRSSYNEQFF. DNA for the CDR3: TGTGCCAGCAGCGTTTACGGACAGCGTAGCTCCTACAATGAGCAGTTCTTC.

The chain recombines TRBV7-2 with TRBJ2-5; 15 positions match TRBD2. CDR1 is SGHTA, CDR2 FQGNSA, per germline. Trimming removed 4 bases from V and 6 bases from J; junction bases left unmatched: 6. The CDR3 contains 16 residues. The CDR3 is CASSSRTSGGGKTQYF. DNA for the CDR3: TGTGCCAGCAGCTCGCGGACTAGCGGGGGGGGCAAGACCCAGTACTTC. The full variable domain, completed using reference TRBV7-2 and TRBJ2-5, is GAGVSQSPSNKVTEKGKDVELRCDPISGHTALYWYRQSLGQGLEFLIYFQGNSAPDKSGLPSDRFSAERTGGSVSTLTIQRTQQEDSAVYLCASSSRTSGGGKTQYFGPGTRLLVL.

This clone has more than one count but fewer than ten. This chain links TRBV7-2 with TRBJ1-6; D not certain. The CDR3 runs to 13 residues. The germline V gene encodes CDR1 SGHTA and CDR2 FQGNSA. V was shortened by 0 bases and J by 12 bases, with 9 bases between the two germline ends. The CDR3 region is CASSLAYGGPLHF. In DNA, the CDR3 is TGTGCCAGCAGCTTAGCGTACGGAGGACCCCTCCACTTT.

The J gene is TRBJ1-5, the V gene TRBV5-6; D not certain. Germline-derived CDR1 and CDR2 are SGHDT and YYEEEE. The CDR3 runs 15 residues. V gave up 4 bases and J gave up 0 bases, with 11 bases separating them. The CDR3 reads CASSPGLYSNQPQHF. The DNA of the CDR3 is TGTGCCAGCAGCCCGGGTCTATATAGCAATCAGCCCCAGCATTTT.

This sequence joins TRBV12-5 and TRBJ1-6; unclear D gene. Trimming removed 5 bases from V and 5 bases from J, with 7 bases in between. This CDR3 is 13 amino acids long. Per germline, CDR1 LGHNT and CDR2 FRNRAP. Written as DNA, the CDR3 is TGTGCTAGTGGTCCCGCGGATAATTCACCCCTCCACTTT. It encodes CASGPADNSPLHF.

This clone was observed a handful of times. The CDR3 nucleotides read TGCGCCAGCAGTCTTAGCGGAGCTAGCACAGATACGCAGTATTTT. This translates into CASSLSGASTDTQYF. This chain joins TRBV10-1 and TRBJ2-3, with a possible D match to TRBD2 (6 bases). Looked up from germline, CDR1 is WNHNN and CDR2 is SYGVQD (reference sequence). The V end lost 5 bases, the J end lost 0 bases, and 12 bases lay between the germline ends. The CDR3 runs to 15 residues.

This clone was picked up a small number of times. The gene calls are TRBV5-8 and TRBJ1-1, with no clear D. CDR1 and CDR2 (germline): SGHTS, YDEGEE. This CDR3 is 15 amino acids long. V dropped 1 base and J dropped 1 base, with 11 bases sitting between them. This CDR3 reads CASSLPGEPNTEAFF. Written as DNA, the CDR3 is TGTGCCAGCAGCTTGCCCGGGGAGCCGAACACTGAAGCTTTCTTT.

This chain joins TRBV2 and TRBJ2-6; 7 bases fit TRBD1. Germline V CDR1 and CDR2: SNHLY, FYNNEI. V dropped 7 bases and J dropped 0; count of bases not matched to a gene: 15. There are 19 residues in the CDR3. The CDR3 sequence is CASTRDSDRLNSGANVLTF. DNA for the CDR3: TGTGCCAGCACCCGGGACAGCGACCGCTTAAACTCTGGGGCCAACGTCCTGACTTTC.

With regard to this clone: Other nucleotide sequences from this sample produce the same CDR3. The V gene is TRBV5-1, the J gene TRBJ2-1; D not certain. Germline V gene lookup returns CDR1 SGHRS and CDR2 YFSETQ. V gave up 0 bases and J gave up 5 bases, with 3 bases separating them. This CDR3 region has 12 residues. The CDR3 DNA sequence: TGCGCCAGCAGCTTGGCAGACAATGAGCAGTTCTTC. Its translation is CASSLADNEQFF. Supplemented by reference TRBV5-1 and TRBJ2-1, the full variable domain reads KAGVTQTPRYLIKTRGQQVTLSCSPISGHRSVSWYQQTPGQGLQFLFEYFSETQRNKGNFPGRFSGRQFSNSRSEMNVSTLELGDSALYLCASSLADNEQFFGPGTRLTVL.

The CDR3 coding sequence is TGTGCCAGCACCTTATCCGACAGGAACGAGCAGTACTTC. Its translation: CASTLSDRNEQYF. The chain uses TRBV28 and TRBJ2-7; D is perhaps TRBD1 (6 bases). V lost 7 bases and J 5 bases, leaving 15 bases between the germline ends. CDR1 and CDR2 from the germline V gene are MDHEN and SYDVKM. The CDR3 loop spans 13 amino acids.

This rearrangement joins TRBV5-1 to TRBJ2-3; D not resolved. The CDR3 runs to 14 residues. Per the germline V gene, CDR1 is SGHRS and CDR2 is YFSETQ. V was clipped by 5 bases and J by 0 bases, with 10 bases between them. CDR3 sequence: CASRPPTSTDTQYF. The CDR3 DNA sequence: TGCGCCAGCAGACCTCCTACCAGCACAGATACGCAGTATTTT.

This clone was seen once. This chain joins TRBV11-2 and TRBJ1-3; D uncertain. Trimming shortened V by 6 bases and J by 0 bases, and 6 bases separated the two germline ends. Germline CDR1 and CDR2: SGHAT and FQNNGV. The CDR3 extends over 13 amino acids. The CDR3: CASSPNSGNTIYF. The DNA for the CDR3 is TGTGCCAGCAGTCCTAACTCTGGAAACACCATATATTTT.

As DNA, the CDR3 is TGTGCCAGCAGCCCACCCACTAGCGGGGCCTCCGGGGAGACCCAGTACTTC. Protein: CASSPPTSGASGETQYF. The chain links TRBV7-8 to TRBJ2-5; 10 bases are a match to TRBD2. Germline CDR1 SGHVS, CDR2 FQNEAQ. With V trimmed by 5 bases and J by 5 bases, 14 bases remained unmatched. This CDR3 is 17 amino acids long.

The chain joins TRBV7-2 to TRBJ1-2; TRBD1 matches at 7 bases. V shed 5 bases and J 4 bases; nucleotides not matched to a gene: 10. The CDR3 is made up of 15 amino acids. CDR1 is SGHTA and CDR2 is FQGNSA in the germline V gene. The DNA of the CDR3 is TGTGCCAGCAGCCCCAGCGCCGGGACAGTCTATGGCTACACCTTC. Protein: CASSPSAGTVYGYTF.

The chain couples TRBV14 to TRBJ1-4; weak D call: TRBD1 (6 bases). There are 12 residues in the CDR3. The ends were cut back, 1 base at V and 12 bases at J, with 9 bases in the middle. Germline loops: CDR1 SGHDN, CDR2 FVKESK. The CDR3: CASSQAQGELFF. The CDR3, as DNA: TGTGCCAGCAGCCAAGCACAGGGAGAACTGTTTTTT.

This clone was detected only a few times. The CDR3 loop reads CASSVDWRFVDTQYF. CDR3 coding DNA: TGTGCCAGCAGCGTAGATTGGAGGTTCGTGGATACGCAGTATTTT. The chain uses TRBV9 and TRBJ2-3, with D tentatively TRBD2 (5 bases). V shed 0 bases and J shed 6 bases, with 14 bases lying between them. CDR3 length: 15 amino acids. In germline, CDR1 is SGDLS, CDR2 YYNGEE.